This is a list of T cell receptor beta chains from one sample in a study of blood T cell repertoires in COVID-19. TCRdb's table, derived via immunoSEQ multiplex PCR, lists solely in-frame clones and lacks some. The sample includes fewer than 110,000 clones, 85% to 95% seen only once; the top ten take more than 5%. Source material: peripheral blood. The receptors were gathered from a man aged 45-65 years with active COVID-19. The CDR3 runs from the conserved cysteine through the conserved F or W. The order of the fields is V gene, D gene, J gene, clone size, CDR3 DNA, CDR3 protein. A D gene is named only where the DNA matches it firmly. Not every row has a clone size; where given, it reads once, few, many or a size class.

>TRBV28|TRBD1|TRBJ1-2|once
TGTGCCAGCAGCGTGGGACAGAACTATGGCTACACCTTC
CASSVGQNYGYTF
>TRBV14|.|TRBJ1-2|.
TGTGCCAGCAGCCAAGACCTCAGGGCTGGCTACACCTTC
CASSQDLRAGYTF
>TRBV7-8|.|TRBJ2-2|.
TGTGCCAGCAGCCCCTGGGGCCGGAACACCGGGGAGCTGTTTTTT
CASSPWGRNTGELFF
>TRBV27|TRBD1|TRBJ2-7|.
TGTGCCAGCAGTCCCCCCCGACAGGGGGCGTTCTACGAGCAGTACTTC
CASSPPRQGAFYEQYF
>TRBV19|.|TRBJ1-5|.
TGTGCCAGTAGTATAGATAGAGGGCAGCCCCAGCATTTT
CASSIDRGQPQHF
>TRBV4-1|TRBD1|TRBJ1-4|.
TGCGCCAGCAGCCAAGATGAGACAGGGACCCCTGAAAAACTGTTTTTT
CASSQDETGTPEKLFF
>TRBV19|.|TRBJ2-6|.
TGTGCCAGTAGTATCCAGGGTACTGGGGCCAACGTCCTGACTTTC
CASSIQGTGANVLTF
>TRBV28|TRBD1|TRBJ2-2|.
TGTGCCAGCAGTTCAGGACAGGGGAACACCGGGGAGCTGTTTTTT
CASSSGQGNTGELFF
>TRBV10-1|TRBD2|TRBJ2-3|few
TGCGCCAGCAGTGAGCTAGCGGGAATCGGTACGGATAAAGATACGCAGTATTTT
CASSELAGIGTDKDTQYF
>TRBV5-1|TRBD1|TRBJ1-1|.
TGCGCCAGCAGCCAGGGACAGGGTTTAATGAACACTGAAGCTTTCTTT
CASSQGQGLMNTEAFF
>TRBV6-5|TRBD2|TRBJ2-2|.
TGTGCCAGCAGGGGGACTAGCGGGAGTACCGGGGAGCTGTTTTTT
CASRGTSGSTGELFF
>TRBV6-1|.|TRBJ2-7|.
TGTGCCAGCAGTGAAGCCATTGTGTTCGAGGGAGTCTACGAGCAGTACTTC
CASSEAIVFEGVYEQYF
>TRBV5-1|.|TRBJ2-7|.
TGCGCCAGCAGCTTGGAACAGGTGAACGAGCAGTACTTC
CASSLEQVNEQYF
>TRBV5-1|.|TRBJ2-7|.
TGCGCCAGCAGCTTGGTTTCAGGCCCCTACGAGCAGTACTTC
CASSLVSGPYEQYF
>TRBV3-1/TRBV3-2|TRBD1|TRBJ1-5|.
TGTGCCAGCAGCCGAGGGACAGGGCTTGGAGAGAATCAGCCCCAGCATTTT
CASSRGTGLGENQPQHF
>TRBV2|.|TRBJ1-1|once
TGTGCCAGCAGTCGGACAGAGAACACTGAAGCTTTCTTT
CASSRTENTEAFF
>TRBV9|TRBD2|TRBJ2-3|once
TGTGCCAGCAGCTGGGGACTAGCGGGAGGGGCGGGAAGCACAGATACGCAGTATTTT
CASSWGLAGGAGSTDTQYF
>TRBV14|TRBD1|TRBJ2-1|.
TGTGCCAGCAGCCAAGGTTTTGGCAGGGGGTTGAGGAATGAGCAGTTCTTC
CASSQGFGRGLRNEQFF
>TRBV3-1/TRBV3-2|TRBD2|TRBJ2-3|.
TGTGCCAGCAGCCAAACAGAGGGACTAGCGGGGAACCCACCTATCACAGATACGCAGTATTTT
CASSQTEGLAGNPPITDTQYF
>TRBV6-5|.|TRBJ1-5|.
TGTGCCAGCAAATCGAGGGATAGCAATCAGCCCCAGCATTTT
CASKSRDSNQPQHF
>TRBV28|.|TRBJ2-2|.
TGTGCCAGTGGCCCGGGGACCGGGGAGCTGTTTTTT
CASGPGTGELFF
>TRBV3-1/TRBV3-2|.|TRBJ1-5|.
TGTGCCAGCAGCCAAGGTGCAGGGTTGGGTCAGCCCCAGCATTTT
CASSQGAGLGQPQHF